This T cell receptor (beta chain) was profiled in a study of T cell changes during pregnancy in multiple sclerosis. The CDR3 covers 18 residues. Sequenced by immunoSEQ multiplex PCR; TCRdb stores in-frame clones only, minus some. The data hold more than 65,000 clones, with around 96% observed a single time. The TCR sequence derives from a female donor with multiple sclerosis, enrolled in a pregnancy study. Material: peripheral blood, obtained in the second trimester of pregnancy. The chain has TRBV21-1 and TRBJ2-3; the D call of TRBD2 is as the table states it, not checked on the DNA. TRBV21-1 is a pseudogene locus. The CDR3 region has the DNA TGTGCCAGCAGCCGCCAGGAGGCTAGCGGGAGGATGGCAGATACGCAGTATTTT. This encodes CASSRQEASGRMADTQYF.